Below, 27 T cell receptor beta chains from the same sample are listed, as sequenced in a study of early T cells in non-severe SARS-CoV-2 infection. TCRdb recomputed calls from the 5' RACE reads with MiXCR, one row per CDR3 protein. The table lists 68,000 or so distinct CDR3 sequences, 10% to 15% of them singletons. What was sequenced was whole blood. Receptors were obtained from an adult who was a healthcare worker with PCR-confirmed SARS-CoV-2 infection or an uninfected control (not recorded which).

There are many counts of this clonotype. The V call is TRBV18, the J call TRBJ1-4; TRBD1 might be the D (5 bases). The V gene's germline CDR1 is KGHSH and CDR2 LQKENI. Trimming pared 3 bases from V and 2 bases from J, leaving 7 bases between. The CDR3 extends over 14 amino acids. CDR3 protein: CASSPRATNEKLFF. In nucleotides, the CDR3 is TGTGCCAGCTCACCCAGGGCGACTAATGAAAAACTGTTTTTT.

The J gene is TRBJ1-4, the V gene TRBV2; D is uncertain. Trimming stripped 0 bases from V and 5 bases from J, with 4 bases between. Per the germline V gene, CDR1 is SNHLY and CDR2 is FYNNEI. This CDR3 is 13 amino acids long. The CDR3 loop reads CASSEALNEKLFF. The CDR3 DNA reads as TGTGCCAGCAGTGAAGCGCTCAATGAAAAACTGTTTTTT.

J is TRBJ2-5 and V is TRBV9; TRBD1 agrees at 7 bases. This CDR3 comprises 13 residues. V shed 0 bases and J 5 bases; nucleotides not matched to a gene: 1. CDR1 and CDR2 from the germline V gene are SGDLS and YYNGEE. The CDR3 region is CASSVVQGETQYF. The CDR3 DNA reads TGTGCCAGCAGCGTAGTACAGGGGGAGACCCAGTACTTC.

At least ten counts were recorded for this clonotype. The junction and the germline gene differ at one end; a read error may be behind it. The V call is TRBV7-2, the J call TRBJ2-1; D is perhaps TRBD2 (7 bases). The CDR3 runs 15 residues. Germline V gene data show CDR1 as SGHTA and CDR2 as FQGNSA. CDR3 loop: CASSLYRGAYDEQFF. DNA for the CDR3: TGTGCCAGCAGCTTATACCGGGGGGCCTACGATGAGCAGTTCTTC.

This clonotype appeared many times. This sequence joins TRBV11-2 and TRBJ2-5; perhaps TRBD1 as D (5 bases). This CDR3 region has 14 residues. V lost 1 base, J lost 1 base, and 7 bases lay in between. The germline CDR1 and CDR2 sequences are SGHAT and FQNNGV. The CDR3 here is CASSLGRAQETQYF. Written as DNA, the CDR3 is TGTGCCAGCAGCTTAGGCAGGGCCCAAGAGACCCAGTACTTC.

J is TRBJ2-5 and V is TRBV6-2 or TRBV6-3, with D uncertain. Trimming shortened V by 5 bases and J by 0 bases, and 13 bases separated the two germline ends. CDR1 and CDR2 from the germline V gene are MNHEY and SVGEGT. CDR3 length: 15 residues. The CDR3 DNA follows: TGTGCCAGCAGTCCAAGGCCGGGCCACCAAGAGACCCAGTACTTC. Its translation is CASSPRPGHQETQYF.

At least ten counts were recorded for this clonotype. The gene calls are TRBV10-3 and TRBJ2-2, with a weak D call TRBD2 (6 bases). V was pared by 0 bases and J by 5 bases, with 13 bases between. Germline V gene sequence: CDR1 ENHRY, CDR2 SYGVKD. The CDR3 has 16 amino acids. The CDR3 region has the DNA TGTGCCATCAGTGAGTCGGGGCAGGGAGGAACCGGGGAGCTGTTTTTT. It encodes CAISESGQGGTGELFF.

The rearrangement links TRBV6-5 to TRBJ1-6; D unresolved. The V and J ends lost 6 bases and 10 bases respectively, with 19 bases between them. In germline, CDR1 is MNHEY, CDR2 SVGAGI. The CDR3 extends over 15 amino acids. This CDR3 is CASRPDGEGPSPLHF. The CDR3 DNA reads TGTGCCAGCAGACCGGACGGAGAAGGTCCCTCACCCCTCCACTTT.

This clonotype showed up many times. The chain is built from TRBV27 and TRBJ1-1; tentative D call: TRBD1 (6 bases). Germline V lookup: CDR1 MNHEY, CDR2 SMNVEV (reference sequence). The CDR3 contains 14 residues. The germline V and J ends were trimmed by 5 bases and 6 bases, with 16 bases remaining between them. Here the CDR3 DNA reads TGTGCCAGCAGTGGGGGGCCTAATATCGCTGAAGCTTTCTTT. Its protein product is CASSGGPNIAEAFF.

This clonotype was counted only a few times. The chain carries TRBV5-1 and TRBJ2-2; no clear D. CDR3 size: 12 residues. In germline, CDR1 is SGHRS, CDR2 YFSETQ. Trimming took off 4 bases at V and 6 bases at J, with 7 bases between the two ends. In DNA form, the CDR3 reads TGCGCCAGCAGCCTAGATGCCGGGGAGCTGTTTTTT. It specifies CASSLDAGELFF.

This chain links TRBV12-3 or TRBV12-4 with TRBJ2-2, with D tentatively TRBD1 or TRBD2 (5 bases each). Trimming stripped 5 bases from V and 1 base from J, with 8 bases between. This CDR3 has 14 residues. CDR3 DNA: TGTGCCAGCAGTGGGGGACGGAACACCGGGGAGCTGTTTTTT. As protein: CASSGGRNTGELFF.

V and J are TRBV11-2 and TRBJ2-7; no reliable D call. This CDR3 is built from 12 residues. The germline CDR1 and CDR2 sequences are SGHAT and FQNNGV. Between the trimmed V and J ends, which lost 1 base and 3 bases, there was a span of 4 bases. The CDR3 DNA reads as TGTGCCAGCAGCTTAGCCGACTACGAGCAGTACTTC. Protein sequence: CASSLADYEQYF.

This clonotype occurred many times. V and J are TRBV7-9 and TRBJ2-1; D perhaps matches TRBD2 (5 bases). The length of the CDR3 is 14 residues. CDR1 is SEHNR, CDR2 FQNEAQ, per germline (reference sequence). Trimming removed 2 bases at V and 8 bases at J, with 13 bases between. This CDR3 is CASSLQEVTDEQFF. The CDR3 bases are TGTGCCAGCAGCTTACAGGAGGTAACCGATGAGCAGTTCTTC.

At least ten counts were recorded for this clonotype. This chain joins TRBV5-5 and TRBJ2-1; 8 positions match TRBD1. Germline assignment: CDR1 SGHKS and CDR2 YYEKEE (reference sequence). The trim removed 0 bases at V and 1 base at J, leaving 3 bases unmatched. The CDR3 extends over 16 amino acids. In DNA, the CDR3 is TGTGCCAGCAGCTTGGCCGGACAGGGATCCTACAATGAGCAGTTCTTC. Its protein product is CASSLAGQGSYNEQFF.

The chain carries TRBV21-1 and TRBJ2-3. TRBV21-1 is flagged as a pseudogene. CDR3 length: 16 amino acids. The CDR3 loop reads CASSKGFTASTDTQYF. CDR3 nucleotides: TGTGCCAGCAGCAAAGGGTTTACGGCTAGCACAGATACGCAGTATTTT.

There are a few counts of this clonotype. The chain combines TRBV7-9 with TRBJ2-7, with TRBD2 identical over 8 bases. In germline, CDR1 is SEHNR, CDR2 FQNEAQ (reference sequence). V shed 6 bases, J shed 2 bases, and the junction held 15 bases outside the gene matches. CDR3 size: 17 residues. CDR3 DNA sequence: TGTGCCAGCAGTTCGACTCTCGCGGGGGGCTCGACCTACGAGCAGTACTTC. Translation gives CASSSTLAGGSTYEQYF.

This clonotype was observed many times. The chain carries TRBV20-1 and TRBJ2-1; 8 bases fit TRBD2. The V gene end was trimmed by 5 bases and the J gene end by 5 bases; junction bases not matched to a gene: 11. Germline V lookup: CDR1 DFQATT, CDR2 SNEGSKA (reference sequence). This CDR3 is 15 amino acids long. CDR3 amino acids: CSARGGDVSNNEQFF. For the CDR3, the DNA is TGCAGTGCTCGGGGGGGGGATGTGTCAAACAATGAGCAGTTCTTC.

CDR3 nucleotides: TGTGCCAGCAGTTACACCCTAGCGGGGGGGAACAATGAGCAGTTCTTC. It specifies CASSYTLAGGNNEQFF. The chain is built from TRBV6-2 or TRBV6-3 and TRBJ2-1; 12 nucleotides match TRBD2. Unmatched junction bases numbered 4, after V lost 2 bases and J lost 5 bases. The CDR3 has 16 amino acids. The germline V gene has CDR1 MNHEY and CDR2 SVGEGT.

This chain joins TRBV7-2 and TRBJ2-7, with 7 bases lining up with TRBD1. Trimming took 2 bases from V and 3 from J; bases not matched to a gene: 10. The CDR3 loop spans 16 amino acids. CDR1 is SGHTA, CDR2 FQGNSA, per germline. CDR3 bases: TGTGCCAGCAGCTTAACCGGGACAGAGACTTACTACGAGCAGTACTTC. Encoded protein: CASSLTGTETYYEQYF.

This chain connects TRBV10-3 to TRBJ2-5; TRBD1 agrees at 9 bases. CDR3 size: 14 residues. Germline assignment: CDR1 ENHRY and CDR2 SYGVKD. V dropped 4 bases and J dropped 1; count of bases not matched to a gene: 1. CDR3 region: CAISGDRAQETQYF. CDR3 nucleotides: TGTGCCATCAGTGGGGACAGGGCCCAAGAGACCCAGTACTTC.

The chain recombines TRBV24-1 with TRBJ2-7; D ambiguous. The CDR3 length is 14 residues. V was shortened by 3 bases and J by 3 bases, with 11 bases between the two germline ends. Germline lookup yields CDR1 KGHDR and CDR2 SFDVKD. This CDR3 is CATSDPKGYYEQYF. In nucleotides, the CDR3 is TGTGCCACCAGTGATCCCAAGGGCTACTACGAGCAGTACTTC.

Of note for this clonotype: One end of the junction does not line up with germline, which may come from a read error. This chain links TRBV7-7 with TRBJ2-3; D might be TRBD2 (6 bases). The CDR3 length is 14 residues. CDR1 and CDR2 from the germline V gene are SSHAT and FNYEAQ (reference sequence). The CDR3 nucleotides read TGTGCTAGCAGCCCCCAGCGGGGCACAGATACGCAGTATTTT. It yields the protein CASSPQRGTDTQYF.

The CDR3 loop is CSVELPETYGYTF. The DNA of the CDR3 is TGCAGCGTTGAGTTGCCAGAGACCTATGGCTACACCTTC. The rearrangement uses TRBV29-1 and TRBJ1-2; D remains ambiguous. Per the germline V gene, CDR1 is SQVTM and CDR2 is ANQGSEA. This CDR3 comprises 13 residues. V was shortened by 3 bases and J by 4 bases, with 12 bases between the two germline ends.

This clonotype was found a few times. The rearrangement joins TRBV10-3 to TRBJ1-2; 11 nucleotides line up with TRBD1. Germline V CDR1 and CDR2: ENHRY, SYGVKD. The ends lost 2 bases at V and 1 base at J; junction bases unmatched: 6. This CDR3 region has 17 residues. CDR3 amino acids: CAISEAGTGGHNYGYTF. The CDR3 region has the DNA TGTGCCATCAGTGAGGCAGGGACAGGGGGACATAACTATGGCTACACCTTC.

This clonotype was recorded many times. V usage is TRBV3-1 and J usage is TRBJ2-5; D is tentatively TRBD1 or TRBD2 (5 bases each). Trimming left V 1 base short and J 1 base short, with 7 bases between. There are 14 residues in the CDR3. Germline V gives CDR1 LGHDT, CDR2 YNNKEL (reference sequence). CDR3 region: CASSQAGPQETQYF. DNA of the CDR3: TGTGCCAGCAGCCAAGCGGGGCCCCAAGAGACCCAGTACTTC.

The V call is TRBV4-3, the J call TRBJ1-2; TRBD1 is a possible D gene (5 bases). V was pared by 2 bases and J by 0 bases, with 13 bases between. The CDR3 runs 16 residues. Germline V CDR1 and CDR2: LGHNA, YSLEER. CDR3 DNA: TGCGCCAGCAGCCAAATTGTAGGAGGGGCTAACTATGGCTACACCTTC. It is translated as CASSQIVGGANYGYTF.

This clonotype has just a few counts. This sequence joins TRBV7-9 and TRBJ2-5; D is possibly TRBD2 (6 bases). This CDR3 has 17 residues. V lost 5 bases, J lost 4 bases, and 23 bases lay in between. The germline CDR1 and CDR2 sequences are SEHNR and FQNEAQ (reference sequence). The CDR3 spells CASSQYSGMEGRETQYF. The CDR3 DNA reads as TGTGCCAGCAGCCAATACTCTGGAATGGAGGGGCGAGAGACCCAGTACTTC.